This paragraph covers one T cell receptor beta chain sequence. Antigen: not known. Genomic DNA templated the TCR beta VDJ and CDR3 profiling. TCRdb called the reads again in MiXCR, with one record for every CDR3 protein. Of around 17,000 distinct CDR3 sequences in the sample, less than 45% are singletons; the top ten hold around 85%. This entry comes from a study of CD8+CD57+ T cells in acquired aplastic anemia. The authors sequenced patients whose flow cytometry had shown CD8+CD57+ cell expansion. General study results and limits: Found in both controls and patients were some 31 CD8+ CDR3 sequences. CD8+CD57+ cells showed decreased diversity compared with total CD4+ and CD8+ cells in patients.

The receptor was isolated from a human donor with aplastic anemia. Source material: CD8+CD57+ T cells sorted from PBMCs. The subset here: bead-enriched CD8+CD57+ effector memory T cells from SAA patients.

This CDR3 is CATSSSAYYGYTF. Here the CDR3 DNA reads TGTGCCACCAGCAGTTCAGCATACTATGGCTACACCTTC. This chain uses TRBV15 with TRBJ1-2; the D is unclear. The CDR3 runs to 13 residues. Trimming shortened V by 3 bases and J by 3 bases, and 8 bases separated the two germline ends. Germline V gives CDR1 LNHNV, CDR2 YYDKDF (reference sequence).